This T cell receptor beta chain is drawn from a study of tumor-infiltrating lymphocytes in primary liver carcinoma. From 450 to 550 ng total RNA, TCR beta cDNA was generated with a primer in the constant region. Library construction for TCR beta comprised three nested multiplex PCR rounds performed with slightly modified ARM-PCR. The first two PCR rounds used TRBV1-TRBV30 forward primers with a C-beta reverse primer, 10 cycles each. One entry per CDR3 protein results from TCRdb running MiXCR on the multiplex PCR reads. Here the sample spans about 54,000 distinct CDR3 sequences, about 70% being singletons. This CDR3 is 14 amino acids long. Remarks on this clonotype: The CDR3 ends on some other residue instead of the conserved phenylalanine or tryptophan, so this is likely a read error.

Co-extraction of both nucleic acids (RNA and DNA) used 20-30 mg of unsorted bulk tissue. The clonotype was recovered from a middle-aged man with primary liver carcinoma and hepatitis B virus infection. The sample taken for sequencing was liver tumor tissue from sampling region 2. The subset here: tumor region T2, inferior pole. The genes are TRBV12-3 or TRBV12-4 and TRBJ1-5, with 7 nucleotides matching TRBD1. CDR3 amino acids: CASSLGQYNRPQHL. CDR3 DNA sequence: TGTGCCAGCAGCCTGGGACAGTACAATCGGCCCCAGCATTTA.